This T cell receptor beta chain was sequenced during a study of shared clonotypes between healthy human individuals. The germline gives CDR1 SGHVS, CDR2 FQNEAQ. With V trimmed by 2 bases and J by 6 bases, 10 bases remained unmatched. The CDR3 has 16 amino acids. In the study's own analysis: Owing to the provision of junction-only sequences devoid of quality scores by immunoSEQ, filtering differed. Clones were sequenced by immunoSEQ multiplex PCR, and TCRdb holds only the in-frame ones, with some missing. D and trimming come from the DNA, and the V and J calls and clone size come from that table. The table records approximately 1,500,000 clones, 96% of them present only once.

This rearrangement joins TRBV7-8 to TRBJ2-1; TRBD2 agrees at 7 bases. The sequenced sample was naive CD4+ T cells sorted from blood. The subset here: CD45RA+ positively selected. The receptor was derived from a man aged 25-40 years in good health. CDR3 residues: CASSLKSRLAGNEQFF. The CDR3 DNA is TGTGCCAGCAGCTTAAAATCCCGACTAGCAGGCAATGAGCAGTTCTTC.